The present T cell receptor beta chain was sequenced within a study of blood T cell repertoires in COVID-19. About the study: Samples taken during acute and convalescent COVID-19 were collected in the United States, Italy and Spain. From T cells, B-cell-depleted T cells, or PBMCs came the material, which was cDNA or gDNA.

Per germline, CDR1 LNHDA and CDR2 SQIVND (reference sequence). The CDR3 has 18 amino acids. Unmatched junction bases numbered 9, after V lost 5 bases and J lost 0 bases. In the original analysis: Scientists estimated how many nucleated cells there were by amplifying reference gene primers. TCRdb's table, derived via immunoSEQ multiplex PCR, lists solely in-frame clones and lacks some. V and J calls and clone size are given by that table; D and trimming were obtained from the DNA. The sample holds about 40,000 clones, around nine tenths seen once. Source material: peripheral blood. This sequence was found in a man between 45 and 60 years old with active COVID-19. This chain uses TRBV19 with TRBJ1-6, with 8 positions matching TRBD1. The CDR3 DNA sequence: TGTGCCAGTAGTCTCCGGGACAGGCAGAGCTCCTATAATTCACCCCTCCACTTT. Encoded protein: CASSLRDRQSSYNSPLHF.